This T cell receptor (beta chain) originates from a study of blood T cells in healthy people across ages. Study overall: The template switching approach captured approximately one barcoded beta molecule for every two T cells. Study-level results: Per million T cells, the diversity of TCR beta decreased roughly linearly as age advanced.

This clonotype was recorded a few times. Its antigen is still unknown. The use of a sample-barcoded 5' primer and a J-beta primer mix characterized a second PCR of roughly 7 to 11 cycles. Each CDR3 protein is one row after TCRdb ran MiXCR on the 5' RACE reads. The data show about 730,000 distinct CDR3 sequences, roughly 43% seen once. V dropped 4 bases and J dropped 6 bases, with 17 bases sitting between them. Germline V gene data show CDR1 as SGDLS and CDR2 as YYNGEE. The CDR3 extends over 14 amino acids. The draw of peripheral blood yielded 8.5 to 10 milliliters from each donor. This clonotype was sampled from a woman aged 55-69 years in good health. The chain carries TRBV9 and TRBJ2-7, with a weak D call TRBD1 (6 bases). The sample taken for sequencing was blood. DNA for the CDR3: TGTGCCAGCAGCCCAAGACAGGAGTCCGGCGAGCAGTACTTC. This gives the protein CASSPRQESGEQYF.